Listed below are T cell receptor beta chains from one sample, sequenced in a study of blood T cell repertoires in COVID-19. Here immunoSEQ multiplex PCR was the method, and the copy in TCRdb shows in-frame clones only, minus some. The table records a few hundred thousand clones, nearly 90% of them present only once. The specimen sequenced was PBMCs or T cells enriched from blood (not recorded which). These TCRs come from a woman between 18 and 29 years old with acute COVID-19. Both conserved end residues are part of each CDR3. D genes are given only for firm matches. Some rows have no size entry. The others give once, few or many, or a class for an expanded clone.

d_gene,v_gene,abundance,j_gene,CDR3nt,CDR3aa
TRBD1,TRBV19,-,TRBJ1-1,TGTGCCAGTAGTTTTTTCACACAGGGGGAAAACACTGAAGCTTTCTTT,CASSFFTQGENTEAFF
-,TRBV7-9,-,TRBJ2-7,TGTGCCAGCAGCTTAGTATCCGGGGGCGAGCAGTACTTC,CASSLVSGGEQYF
-,TRBV7-9,few,TRBJ1-2,TGTGCCAGCAGCCCCGGCGGCTATGGCTACACCTTC,CASSPGGYGYTF
-,TRBV7-2,few,TRBJ1-6,TGTGCCAGCAGCCCCCGACGGCGGATGGATAATTCACCCCTCCACTTT,CASSPRRRMDNSPLHF
TRBD1,TRBV28,-,TRBJ1-3,TGTGCCAGCGCTCTCTTAGCCGTACTCCAGGGGGAAGGGGGAAACACCATATATTTT,CASALLAVLQGEGGNTIYF
TRBD1,TRBV7-8,-,TRBJ2-7,TGTGCCAGCAGCTTCCGGGACAGAGGCTACGAGCAGTACTTC,CASSFRDRGYEQYF
TRBD2,TRBV11-2,-,TRBJ2-2,TGTGCCAGCAGGAGCGGGAAGGTCACCGGGGAGCTGTTTTTT,CASRSGKVTGELFF
TRBD1,TRBV18,-,TRBJ2-2,TGTGCCAGCTCACCCAACCGGGACAGGAGCACCGGGGAGCTGTTTTTT,CASSPNRDRSTGELFF
-,TRBV6-4,-,TRBJ2-1,TGTGCCAGCAGTGACTCGGAGGCTCAGCAGTTCTTC,CASSDSEAQQFF
TRBD1,TRBV30,-,TRBJ1-2,TGTGCCTGGAGCCTCGAAAGGACAGGGTCTGGCTACACCTTC,CAWSLERTGSGYTF
TRBD1,TRBV7-9,-,TRBJ2-3,TGTGCCAGCAGCCCGGACAGGCTTAGCACAGATACGCAGTATTTT,CASSPDRLSTDTQYF
-,TRBV5-1,-,TRBJ1-2,TGCGCCAGCAGCTTGAAGGGGGTTCGTGGCTACACCTTC,CASSLKGVRGYTF
TRBD1,TRBV9,-,TRBJ1-5,TGTGCCAGCAGCGTAGGACAGGGCCGCAATCAGCCCCAGCATTTT,CASSVGQGRNQPQHF
TRBD1,TRBV2,-,TRBJ1-1,TGTGCCAGCAGTTGGACAGGGGGTGCTCGGGACACTGAAGCTTTCTTT,CASSWTGGARDTEAFF
TRBD1,TRBV18,-,TRBJ2-7,TGTGCCAGCTCACCAGGACAGGAGGCCTACGAGCAGTACTTC,CASSPGQEAYEQYF
-,TRBV20-1,-,TRBJ2-5,TGCAGTGCTAGTCAGGGGGGACAAGAGACCCAGTACTTC,CSASQGGQETQYF
-,TRBV9,-,TRBJ2-7,TGTGCCAGCAGCCCCGGTGGCTTATCGGAGGAGCAGTACTTC,CASSPGGLSEEQYF
-,TRBV18,-,TRBJ1-2,TGTGCCAGCTCACCGGCAGGGGACCCTTTTAATGGCTACACCTTC,CASSPAGDPFNGYTF
TRBD2,TRBV19,-,TRBJ2-1,TGTGCCAGTAGTACCTCGGGAGGGGGTTGGAATGAGCAGTTCTTC,CASSTSGGGWNEQFF
TRBD2,TRBV9,-,TRBJ2-3,TGTGCCAGCAGCGTAGAGGACAGCGGGAGGGAATCAGATACGCAGTATTTT,CASSVEDSGRESDTQYF
TRBD2,TRBV24-1,-,TRBJ2-1,TGTGCCACCAGTGATTCGCCGGGACTAGCGGGAGGCTCCTACAATGAGCAGTTCTTC,CATSDSPGLAGGSYNEQFF
TRBD1,TRBV19,once,TRBJ1-1,TGTGCCAGTAGGAGACAGGGGGCTTCTGTGAACACTGAAGCTTTCTTT,CASRRQGASVNTEAFF
TRBD1,TRBV9,-,TRBJ1-5,TGTGCCAGCAGCGTAGAGGGGGCGCCCGGTCAGCCCCAGCATTTT,CASSVEGAPGQPQHF
-,TRBV27,-,TRBJ2-3,TGTGCCAGCATAGGGGGAGCGTCTTCAGATACGCAGTATTTT,CASIGGASSDTQYF
-,TRBV19,-,TRBJ2-6,TGTGCCAGTAGACAGGCTACTACTGGGGCCAACGTCCTGACTTTC,CASRQATTGANVLTF
-,TRBV19,-,TRBJ1-1,TGTGCCAGTGCCCAAACGAAGAGGGCCATGAACACTGAAGCTTTCTTT,CASAQTKRAMNTEAFF
TRBD2,TRBV27,-,TRBJ2-1,TGTGCCAGCAGTTCACCCTTGAGGTCGGGAGGCAATGAGCAGTTCTTC,CASSSPLRSGGNEQFF
-,TRBV11-3,-,TRBJ2-3,TGTGCCAGCAGCTTAGGCCTAGGTACGCAGTATTTT,CASSLGLGTQYF